Below are 31 T cell receptor beta chains sequenced from a single sample in a study of cytomegalovirus exposure and HLA in healthy donors (dated by TCRdb to about 2017). Library generation was performed with the immunoSEQ multiplex PCR assay. For the multiplex PCR, a mixture combining 60 forward primers for TCR Vbeta segments and 13 reverse primers for TCR Jbeta segments was used. This immuneACCESS table, as held by TCRdb, lists in-frame sequences with V and J called but not all clones. Of the missing ones, under half trace to an unresolved V gene in checked studies; the others have no known cause. The sample table records some 110,000 clones. Clones ranked in the top ten supply 5.5% to 8% of the sample. Sequenced sample: PBMCs. The receptor source for this set is a man aged 35 to 55 in good health and CMV-seropositive.

This sequence joins TRBV10-1 and TRBJ1-1, with D possibly TRBD1 on 5 matching bases. The CDR3 covers 14 residues. Germline assignment: CDR1 WNHNN and CDR2 SYGVQD (reference sequence). V lost 4 bases and J lost 1, with 10 bases in between. The CDR3 DNA follows: TGCGCCAGCAGTGCCGACAGAGAGAACACTGAAGCTTTCTTT. Its protein is CASSADRENTEAFF.

V usage is TRBV27 and J usage is TRBJ2-3, with D perhaps matching TRBD1 (5 bases). The CDR3 is 15 residues long. Germline CDR1 MNHEY, CDR2 SMNVEV (reference sequence). V lost 3 bases to trimming and J lost 1 base, with 11 bases between them. CDR3 loop: CASSFARAGTDTQYF. The CDR3 DNA sequence: TGTGCCAGCAGTTTCGCCAGGGCTGGCACAGATACGCAGTATTTT.

This sequence joins TRBV6-1 and TRBJ2-5; the D gene is possibly TRBD1 (5 bases). The CDR3 totals 12 residues. V shed 6 bases and J shed 5 bases, with 10 bases lying between them. Germline V lookup: CDR1 MNHNS, CDR2 SASEGT. The CDR3 here is CASSEKGETQYF. The CDR3 DNA sequence: TGTGCCAGCAGCGAAAAGGGGGAGACCCAGTACTTC.

The V call is TRBV25-1, the J call TRBJ2-2; D is uncertain. With 7 bases removed from V and 0 bases from J, the gap between germline ends came to 3 bases. The germline gives CDR1 MGHDK, CDR2 SYGVNS. The CDR3 is made up of 12 amino acids. The CDR3 nucleotides are TGTGCCAGCACAGCGAACACCGGGGAGCTGTTTTTT. It specifies CASTANTGELFF.

The rearrangement links TRBV28 to TRBJ1-4; a possible D gene is TRBD1 (5 bases). The V and J ends lost 3 bases and 8 bases respectively, with 10 bases between them. Germline V lookup: CDR1 MDHEN, CDR2 SYDVKM. CDR3 length equals 13 residues. The CDR3 region is CASSFMTVEKLFF. CDR3 in DNA: TGTGCCAGCAGTTTTATGACAGTAGAAAAACTGTTTTTT.

The rearrangement links TRBV5-4 to TRBJ2-3; 8 bases map to TRBD1. The V gene end was trimmed by 4 bases and the J gene end by 0 bases; junction bases not matched to a gene: 4. This CDR3 is 15 amino acids long. The germline V gene encodes CDR1 SGHNT and CDR2 YYREEE (reference sequence). CDR3 amino acids: CASSPRQGSTDTQYF. In nucleotides, the CDR3 is TGTGCCAGCAGCCCCAGACAGGGGAGCACAGATACGCAGTATTTT.

The chain uses TRBV7-2 and TRBJ1-6, with 8 positions matching TRBD1. The ends lost 1 base at V and 13 bases at J; junction bases unmatched: 12. Per the germline V gene, CDR1 is SGHTA and CDR2 is FQGNSA. The CDR3 length is 16 residues. This chain's CDR3 is CASSLVGGQGLFPLHF. The CDR3 DNA is TGTGCCAGCAGCTTAGTCGGCGGACAGGGCTTATTCCCCCTCCACTTT.

The V gene is TRBV6-1, the J gene TRBJ2-7; TRBD1 is a possible D gene (6 bases). The CDR3 runs to 14 residues. Trimming took 10 bases from V and 6 from J, leaving 22 bases between them. Germline V gives CDR1 MNHNS, CDR2 SASEGT. The DNA of the CDR3 is TGTGCCATCCCTACCCGGGACATGGCAACCGAGCAGTACTTC. Its protein is CAIPTRDMATEQYF.

This chain links TRBV7-9 with TRBJ2-7; tentative D call: TRBD2 (6 bases). V lost 6 bases and J lost 2, with 20 bases in between. Germline CDR1 reads SEHNR; CDR2 reads FQNEAQ (reference sequence). The CDR3 length is 16 residues. CDR3 loop: CASSPHTGLLAYEQYF. CDR3 DNA: TGTGCCAGCAGTCCTCATACGGGACTCCTAGCCTACGAGCAGTACTTC.

The genes are TRBV27 and TRBJ2-1; TRBD2 matches at 10 bases. The CDR3 length is 16 residues. Germline CDR1 MNHEY, CDR2 SMNVEV (reference sequence). V lost 0 bases, J lost 5 bases, and 4 bases stayed unmatched. The CDR3 sequence is CASSLSWTSGNNEQFF. As DNA, the CDR3 is TGTGCCAGCAGTTTATCGTGGACTAGCGGAAACAATGAGCAGTTCTTC.

The rearrangement links TRBV12-5 to TRBJ2-5; 9 positions agree with TRBD2. The ends lost 2 bases at V and 1 base at J; junction bases unmatched: 17. The CDR3 has 20 residues. Germline V gene sequence: CDR1 LGHNT, CDR2 FRNRAP. The CDR3 DNA follows: TGTGCTAGTGGTTTGAGTATAGGCGGAAGTTTGCGGGAGGGCCAAGAGACCCAGTACTTC. Protein sequence: CASGLSIGGSLREGQETQYF.

V is TRBV2 and J is TRBJ2-3, with 10 bases aligning to TRBD1. V gave up 5 bases and J gave up 5 bases; unmatched junction bases: 7. This CDR3 is 15 amino acids long. The germline CDR1 and CDR2 sequences are SNHLY and FYNNEI. CDR3 coding DNA: TGTGCCAGCAGTTTCCAGACAGGGGGCTTAGATACGCAGTATTTT. This codes for CASSFQTGGLDTQYF.

This rearrangement joins TRBV28 to TRBJ1-1; D remains ambiguous. Trimming removed 7 bases from V and 8 bases from J, with 17 bases in between. The CDR3 sequence is 13 residues long. Germline V lookup: CDR1 MDHEN, CDR2 SYDVKM. The CDR3 coding sequence is TGTGCCAGCAAAGGAGCCGACGGAAGCGAAGCTTTCTTT. Protein product: CASKGADGSEAFF.

The chain is built from TRBV7-2 and TRBJ1-5; 7 bases are a match to TRBD1. Germline trimming cut 5 bases from V and 7 bases from J; bases unmatched to any gene: 11. CDR1 is SGHTA, CDR2 FQGNSA, per germline. This CDR3 comprises 15 residues. The CDR3 region is CASSRTDRVLQPQHF. The CDR3 region has the DNA TGTGCCAGCAGCAGAACAGACAGGGTTTTGCAGCCCCAGCATTTT.

The V gene is TRBV5-4, the J gene TRBJ2-1, with 10 bases matching TRBD2. The CDR3 loop spans 15 amino acids. V lost 5 bases, J lost 0 bases, and 2 bases stayed unmatched. The V gene's germline CDR1 is SGHNT and CDR2 YYREEE (reference sequence). Written as DNA, the CDR3 is TGTGCCAGCAGATCTAGCGGGAGCTCCTACAATGAGCAGTTCTTC. Encoded protein: CASRSSGSSYNEQFF.

The chain carries TRBV7-6 and TRBJ1-5; D might be TRBD1 (6 bases). The CDR3 spans 17 residues. Germline V CDR1 and CDR2: SGHVS, FNYEAQ. V gave up 5 bases and J gave up 6 bases, with 23 bases separating them. The CDR3 DNA reads TGTGCCAGCAGCCAACAGCCGGGACACCTCGTAGGTCAGCCCCAGCATTTT. The encoded protein is CASSQQPGHLVGQPQHF.

The chain links TRBV11-2 to TRBJ2-1; D uncertain. This CDR3 spans 13 amino acids. The V end was cut by 5 bases, the J end by 2 bases, with 7 bases between. Per germline, CDR1 SGHAT and CDR2 FQNNGV. The CDR3 DNA sequence: TGTGCCAGCAGCCCCCGTCCCTACAATGAGCAGTTCTTC. This gives the protein CASSPRPYNEQFF.

This chain uses TRBV5-8 with TRBJ1-1; TRBD1 is a possible D gene (6 bases). This CDR3 has 14 residues. CDR1 is SGHTS and CDR2 is YDEGEE in the germline V gene. V was shortened by 4 bases and J by 1 base, with 11 bases between the two germline ends. CDR3 sequence (DNA): TGTGCCAGCAGCCCCTGGACAGAGAACACTGAAGCTTTCTTT. This translates into CASSPWTENTEAFF.

On this clone itself: The junction shows a germline mismatch at one end, possibly a read error. The V call is TRBV29-1, the J call TRBJ2-1; D is possibly TRBD1 (5 bases). Germline V lookup: CDR1 SQVTM, CDR2 ANQGSEA. This CDR3 is built from 12 residues. The CDR3 spells CSVEEGASEQFF. DNA of the CDR3: TGCAGCGTCGAAGAAGGGGCCAGTGAGCAGTTCTTC.

This chain links TRBV30 with TRBJ2-1, with D perhaps TRBD2 (5 bases). This CDR3 contains 16 residues. V dropped 0 bases and J dropped 1 base, with 13 bases sitting between them. Germline CDR1 GTSNPN, CDR2 SVGIG (reference sequence). The CDR3 DNA reads as TGTGCCTGGAGTGTAAGGGCGCCGGGGTCCTACAATGAGCAGTTCTTC. Translated, it gives CAWSVRAPGSYNEQFF.

The chain combines TRBV15 with TRBJ2-7; D is ambiguous. The CDR3 spans 13 residues. Germline CDR1 LNHNV, CDR2 YYDKDF (reference sequence). The V gene lost 1 base and the J gene lost 3 bases, with 7 bases spanning the gap. The CDR3 reads CATSRAVVYEQYF. For the CDR3, the DNA is TGTGCCACCAGCAGAGCCGTAGTCTACGAGCAGTACTTC.

The chain recombines TRBV19 with TRBJ1-5, with D possibly being TRBD1 (6 bases). The CDR3 covers 16 residues. Germline lookup yields CDR1 LNHDA and CDR2 SQIVND (reference sequence). V was trimmed by 6 bases and J by 4 bases, leaving 19 bases between them. The chain's CDR3 is CASSPFSGTNNQPQHF. As DNA, the CDR3 is TGTGCCAGTAGCCCCTTTAGCGGGACAAATAATCAGCCCCAGCATTTT.

The chain links TRBV19 to TRBJ1-5, with 8 bases aligning to TRBD1. CDR1 and CDR2 from the germline V gene are LNHDA and SQIVND (reference sequence). The CDR3 runs to 15 residues. With V trimmed by 6 bases and J by 5 bases, 9 bases remained unmatched. CDR3: CASRADRAADQPQHF. Written as DNA, the CDR3 is TGTGCCAGTAGAGCGGACAGGGCCGCAGATCAGCCCCAGCATTTT.

This CDR3 reads CASSGGGGGSQPQHF. Here the CDR3 DNA reads TGTGCCAGCAGTGGGGGAGGAGGGGGCAGTCAGCCCCAGCATTTT. The V gene is TRBV2, the J gene TRBJ1-5, with 7 positions matching TRBD1. The CDR3 length is 15 residues. The J segment lost 6 bases and the V segment lost 4 bases, leaving 9 bases of the junction unmatched. Germline V gene data show CDR1 as SNHLY and CDR2 as FYNNEI.

V usage is TRBV5-1 and J usage is TRBJ1-4; the D gene is possibly TRBD1 (6 bases). The CDR3 runs to 14 residues. Looked up from germline, CDR1 is SGHRS and CDR2 is YFSETQ. The V gene lost 5 bases and the J gene lost 4 bases, with 12 bases spanning the gap. For the CDR3, the DNA is TGCGCCAGCAGGCAGACAGGACTTAATGAAAAACTGTTTTTT. It codes for CASRQTGLNEKLFF.

The chain carries TRBV28 and TRBJ1-5; maybe TRBD1 (6 bases). The CDR3 has 14 amino acids. CDR1 is MDHEN, CDR2 SYDVKM, per germline. V was cut by 8 bases and J by 6 bases, with 17 bases left in between. CDR3 in amino acids: CASGTSQSSQPQHF. The CDR3 nucleotides are TGTGCCAGCGGGACATCACAGTCGAGTCAGCCCCAGCATTTT.

Note on this clone: One end of the junction is discordant with germline, which a read error may explain. The genes are TRBV7-9 and TRBJ2-7; the match to TRBD2 covers 7 bases. This CDR3 has 13 amino acids. Germline lookup yields CDR1 SEHNR and CDR2 FQNEAQ (reference sequence). The CDR3 DNA sequence: TGTGCCAGCAGCCTAGCGGTCGAGTTCGAGCAGTACTTC. Amino acids: CASSLAVEFEQYF.

This chain links TRBV30 with TRBJ2-2; the D gene is possibly TRBD2 (5 bases). Germline V gene lookup returns CDR1 GTSNPN and CDR2 SVGIG (reference sequence). Trimming shortened V by 2 bases and J by 4 bases, and 14 bases separated the two germline ends. The CDR3 is made up of 15 amino acids. The CDR3 region has the DNA TGTGCCTGGAGTCCCTATAGGAGGTCCACCGGGGAGCTGTTTTTT. Translating gives CAWSPYRRSTGELFF.

The chain is built from TRBV5-1 and TRBJ1-2, with 8 bases identical to TRBD1. V was pared by 0 bases and J by 8 bases, with 6 bases of the junction left unmatched. The CDR3 is made up of 14 amino acids. Germline lookup yields CDR1 SGHRS and CDR2 YFSETQ. The CDR3 DNA reads TGCGCCAGCAGCTTGGGGGACAGGAAAGGCGGCTACACCTTC. Translated: CASSLGDRKGGYTF.

The chain joins TRBV10-1 to TRBJ1-3; D remains unclear. V shed 3 bases and J shed 3 bases, with 6 bases lying between them. The CDR3 runs to 13 residues. Germline V gene data show CDR1 as WNHNN and CDR2 as SYGVQD (reference sequence). CDR3 in DNA: TGCGCCAGCAGTGACCTCCTTGGAAACACCATATATTTT. Its translation is CASSDLLGNTIYF.

This chain connects TRBV19 to TRBJ2-7; 7 nucleotides agree with TRBD2. The germline V gene encodes CDR1 LNHDA and CDR2 SQIVND (reference sequence). Trimming took 8 bases from V and 2 from J; bases not matched to a gene: 6. The CDR3 runs 13 residues. The DNA for the CDR3 is TGTGCCAGTTCATGGGGGGGTACCTACGAGCAGTACTTC. This encodes CASSWGGTYEQYF.